The present T cell receptor (beta chain) was sequenced within a study of technical replicates of blood from several donors. Per germline, CDR1 MNHEY and CDR2 SVGAGI. V lost 2 bases to trimming and J lost 2 bases; unmatched junction nucleotides: 5. The CDR3 is 16 residues long. Method: immunoSEQ multiplex PCR; TCRdb's copy keeps in-frame clones and lacks some. This table holds some 94,000 clones, about 94% found once. This clone is a singleton in its sample. The TCR was taken from a human donor in good health. The J gene is TRBJ2-7, the V gene TRBV6-5; TRBD2 agrees at 11 bases. Sequenced sample: T cells isolated from PBMCs. The DNA of the CDR3 is TGTGCCAGCAGTTACGGGCTAGCGGGAGGCCCCTACGAGCAGTACTTC. Translating gives CASSYGLAGGPYEQYF.